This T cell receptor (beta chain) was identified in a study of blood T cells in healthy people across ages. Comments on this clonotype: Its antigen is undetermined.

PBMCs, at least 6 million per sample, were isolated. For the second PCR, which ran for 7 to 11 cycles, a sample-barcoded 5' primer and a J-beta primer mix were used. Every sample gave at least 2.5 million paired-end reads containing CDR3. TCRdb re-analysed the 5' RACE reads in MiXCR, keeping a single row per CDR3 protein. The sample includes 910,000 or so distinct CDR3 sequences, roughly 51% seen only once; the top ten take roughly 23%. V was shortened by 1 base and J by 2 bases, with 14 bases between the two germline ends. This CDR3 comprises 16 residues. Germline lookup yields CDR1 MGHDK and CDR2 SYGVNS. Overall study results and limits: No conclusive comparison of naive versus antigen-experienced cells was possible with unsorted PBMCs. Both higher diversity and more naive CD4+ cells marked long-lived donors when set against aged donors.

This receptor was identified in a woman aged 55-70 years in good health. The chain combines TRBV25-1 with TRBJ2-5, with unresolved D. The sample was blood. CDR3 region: CASSEFRAPVQETQYF. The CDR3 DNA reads TGTGCCAGCAGTGAATTTAGGGCCCCAGTACAAGAGACCCAGTACTTC.